A single sample is the source of the 16 T cell receptor beta chains below, sequenced in a study listed by TCRdb under 2016. The library was generated by RT-PCR. Sequenced using an Illumina MiSeq. TCRdb reprocessing: public reads trimmed at Q25 with fastp, clones called with MiXCR, in-frame beta chains kept. Identical CDR3 proteins give one entry, which carries the most common genes and DNA. For this sample there are almost 700,000 distinct CDR3 sequences; approximately 14% appear just once. Around 3.3% of the sample belongs to the ten largest clones. Sequences were obtained from memory CD4+ T cells from blood. These receptor sequences come from a female donor in good health, serving as a healthy control.

In this sample, this clonotype turned up a few times. The chain has TRBV29-1 and TRBJ1-2; a weak D match, TRBD1 (5 bases). Trimming pared 6 bases from V and 6 bases from J, leaving 17 bases between. CDR1 SQVTM and CDR2 ANQGSEA come from the germline V gene. This CDR3 has 13 residues. Here the CDR3 reads CSVGVQGSDGYTF. Written as DNA, the CDR3 is TGCAGCGTGGGGGTCCAGGGTAGTGATGGCTACACCTTC.

The table lists this clonotype with a few counts. The chain recombines TRBV5-1 with TRBJ1-1, with 9 nucleotides matching TRBD1. Germline trimming cut 3 bases from V and 5 bases from J; bases unmatched to any gene: 14. The CDR3 has 17 residues. CDR1 SGHRS and CDR2 YFSETQ come from the germline V gene. As DNA, the CDR3 is TGCGCCAGCAGCTCCGGACAGGGGAGATTGGTTGGGACTGAAGCTTTCTTT. The encoded protein is CASSSGQGRLVGTEAFF.

The genes are TRBV28 and TRBJ2-7; 7 bases agree with TRBD1. This CDR3 has 14 amino acids. CDR1 MDHEN and CDR2 SYDVKM come from the germline V gene. The V gene end was trimmed by 7 bases and the J gene end by 6 bases; junction bases not matched to a gene: 12. CDR3 in amino acids: CASTSGGPLPEQYF. The CDR3 DNA is TGTGCCAGCACCTCAGGGGGTCCCCTTCCCGAGCAGTACTTC. The whole variable domain, remainder taken from reference TRBV28 and TRBJ2-7, is DVKVTQSSRYLVKRTGEKVFLECVQDMDHENMFWYRQDPGLGLRLIYFSYDVKMKEKGDIPEGYSVSREKKERFSLILESASTNQTSMYLCASTSGGPLPEQYFGPGTRLTVT.

This clonotype has a handful of counts. V and J are TRBV5-1 and TRBJ1-2, with TRBD1 identical over 8 bases. The CDR3 spans 14 residues. V shed 4 bases and J 7 bases; nucleotides not matched to a gene: 9. In germline, CDR1 is SGHRS, CDR2 YFSETQ. The CDR3, as DNA: TGCGCCAGCAGCCCTCCGACAGGGGAGCCTGGCTACACCTTC. Translation: CASSPPTGEPGYTF. Variable domain in full (rest from reference TRBV5-1 and TRBJ1-2): KAGVTQTPRYLIKTRGQQVTLSCSPISGHRSVSWYQQTPGQGLQFLFEYFSETQRNKGNFPGRFSGRQFSNSRSEMNVSTLELGDSALYLCASSPPTGEPGYTFGSGTRLTVV.

This clonotype was counted ten times or more. V gene TRBV29-1 combines with J gene TRBJ1-2; D not certain. In germline, CDR1 is SQVTM, CDR2 ANQGSEA. The V end lost 4 bases, the J end lost 2 bases, and 5 bases lay between the germline ends. CDR3 length: 11 amino acids. CDR3 in amino acids: CSVARNYGYTF. CDR3 coding DNA: TGCAGCGTTGCCAGGAACTATGGCTACACCTTC.

J is TRBJ1-1 and V is TRBV2; possibly TRBD1 for D (6 bases). The V gene's germline CDR1 is SNHLY and CDR2 FYNNEI. V shed 4 bases and J shed 5 bases, with 20 bases lying between them. The CDR3 is 16 residues long. The CDR3 spells CASSAGGPSRRTEAFF. CDR3 in DNA: TGTGCCAGCAGTGCCGGGGGCCCTTCGAGGAGGACTGAAGCTTTCTTT.

In its sample, this clonotype was seen many times. CDR3 in DNA: TGTGCCAGCAGTTACTCTAGGAAGGCCAGCTCCTATAATTCACCCCTCCACTTT. Translation gives CASSYSRKASSYNSPLHF. This chain links TRBV6-5 with TRBJ1-6; D is unclear. This CDR3 has 18 amino acids. V lost 0 bases, J lost 0 bases, and 12 bases lay in between. The V gene's germline CDR1 is MNHEY and CDR2 SVGAGI.

This clonotype was recorded at least ten times. The chain has TRBV5-1 and TRBJ2-3, with D hard to call. In germline, CDR1 is SGHRS, CDR2 YFSETQ. V shed 0 bases and J shed 5 bases, with 7 bases lying between them. The CDR3 runs to 13 residues. CDR3 protein: CASSLGSQDTQYF. CDR3 nucleotide sequence: TGCGCCAGCAGCTTGGGTTCGCAAGATACGCAGTATTTT.

The J gene is TRBJ1-2, the V gene TRBV14; D is unresolved. CDR1 and CDR2 from the germline V gene are SGHDN and FVKESK. The V and J ends lost 6 bases and 7 bases respectively, with 15 bases between them. The CDR3 has 13 residues. CDR3 loop: CASSPVGFFGYTF. The DNA of the CDR3 is TGTGCCAGCAGTCCAGTAGGGTTCTTTGGCTACACCTTC.

The chain carries TRBV27 and TRBJ1-2, with a tentative D call TRBD1 (5 bases). V lost 6 bases to trimming and J lost 1 base, with 18 bases between them. The germline V gene has CDR1 MNHEY and CDR2 SMNVEV (reference sequence). The CDR3 extends over 16 amino acids. CDR3 coding DNA: TGTGCCAGCAGCACCTTAAGGGCGGGGCTTAACTATGGCTACACCTTC. The encoded protein is CASSTLRAGLNYGYTF.

The V call is TRBV12-3 or TRBV12-4, the J call TRBJ1-6; possible D gene TRBD1, 5 bases. V lost 5 bases to trimming and J lost 6 bases, with 11 bases between them. This CDR3 has 14 amino acids. The CDR3 loop is CASSPRGFNSPLHF. The DNA for the CDR3 is TGTGCCAGCAGTCCACGGGGGTTTAATTCACCCCTCCACTTT.

There are many counts of this clonotype. Mismatch with germline at one junction end may stem from a read error. The J gene is TRBJ1-2, the V gene TRBV6-4; D possibly corresponds to TRBD1 (5 bases). Germline assignment: CDR1 MRHNA and CDR2 SNTAGT. This CDR3 has 13 amino acids. CDR3 coding DNA: TGTGCCTGCAGTCAGACTGGGGGCTATGGCTACACCTTC. It yields the protein CACSQTGGYGYTF.

The rearrangement links TRBV6-1 to TRBJ1-1; no firm D call. CDR3 length equals 15 residues. V was trimmed by 2 bases and J by 4 bases, leaving 14 bases between them. CDR1 is MNHNS, CDR2 SASEGT, per germline. CDR3 region: CASSESLLARTEAFF. The CDR3 nucleotides are TGTGCCAGCAGTGAATCGCTCCTCGCACGCACTGAAGCTTTCTTT.

A remark on this clonotype: A much larger clone lies a single base off, so this may be a read error. This chain links TRBV7-2 with TRBJ2-5, with 7 bases that match TRBD1. The CDR3 covers 16 residues. V gave up 1 base and J gave up 2 bases; unmatched junction bases: 7. Germline-derived CDR1 and CDR2 are SGHTA and FQGNSA. The CDR3 loop reads CASSLEQGPIQETQYF. The CDR3 region has the DNA TGTGCCAGCAGCTTAGAACAGGGGCCTATTCAAGAGACCCAGTACTTC.

This clonotype was seen a handful of times. This rearrangement joins TRBV20-1 to TRBJ1-1, with a tentative D call TRBD1 (6 bases). The CDR3 has 15 residues. Germline V gives CDR1 DFQATT, CDR2 SNEGSKA (reference sequence). Trimming shortened V by 2 bases and J by 1 base, and 14 bases separated the two germline ends. CDR3 in amino acids: CSARRAGTTNTEAFF. The CDR3 DNA sequence: TGCAGTGCTAGACGCGCCGGGACAACGAACACTGAAGCTTTCTTT.

CDR3 nucleotides: TGCGCCAGCAGCCCCCCCGGGCAGGGAGGGTCAGATACGCAGTATTTT. Encoded protein: CASSPPGQGGSDTQYF. The chain combines TRBV5-1 with TRBJ2-3; TRBD2 matches 7 bases. The CDR3 contains 16 residues. Germline CDR1 SGHRS, CDR2 YFSETQ. With V trimmed by 4 bases and J by 4 bases, 12 bases remained unmatched.